Shown below are 14 T cell receptor beta chains from a single sample sequenced in a study of T cell responses to AZD1222 COVID-19 vaccine. Profiled with immunoSEQ multiplex PCR; TCRdb holds only in-frame clones, not every one. The data contain roughly 100,000 clones, approximately 86% of them singletons. Material: peripheral blood, obtained 28 days after the second dose of the MenACWY control vaccine. These TCRs come from an adult who received the MenACWY meningococcal vaccine as a control.

This rearrangement joins TRBV18 to TRBJ1-3, with D perhaps matching TRBD1 (6 bases). The CDR3 has 17 amino acids. Germline CDR1 reads KGHSH; CDR2 reads LQKENI. The V gene lost 0 bases and the J gene lost 2 bases, with 14 bases spanning the gap. The CDR3 spells CASSPPGSDSTGNTIYF. The CDR3 bases are TGTGCCAGCTCACCACCAGGTTCGGACAGTACTGGAAACACCATATATTTT.

The V and J genes are TRBV24-1 and TRBJ1-1; D may be TRBD1 (5 bases). This CDR3 has 14 residues. The V end lost 5 bases, the J end lost 0 bases, and 9 bases lay between the germline ends. Germline CDR1 KGHDR, CDR2 SFDVKD. CDR3 loop: CATSGGTVNTEAFF. Written as DNA, the CDR3 is TGTGCCACCAGTGGGGGGACGGTGAACACTGAAGCTTTCTTT.

The chain recombines TRBV18 with TRBJ1-1, with D uncertain. Between the trimmed V and J ends, which lost 1 base and 2 bases, there was a span of 17 bases. The CDR3 loop spans 17 amino acids. From germline, CDR1 is KGHSH and CDR2 LQKENI. The CDR3 protein is CASSPQLLSSFNTEAFF. Here the CDR3 DNA reads TGTGCCAGCTCACCACAACTCCTGTCGAGTTTTAACACTGAAGCTTTCTTT.

DNA of the CDR3: TGTGCCAGCAGCTTGGTGGGGATACAAGAGACCCAGTACTTC. It is translated as CASSLVGIQETQYF. This chain links TRBV5-5 with TRBJ2-5; D unclear. Germline V gene sequence: CDR1 SGHKS, CDR2 YYEKEE (reference sequence). The CDR3 consists of 14 residues. With 0 bases removed from V and 2 bases from J, the gap between germline ends came to 8 bases.

This rearrangement joins TRBV11-2 to TRBJ1-1; D gene ambiguous. V was shortened by 3 bases and J by 5 bases, with 19 bases between the two germline ends. CDR1 SGHAT and CDR2 FQNNGV come from the germline V gene. This CDR3 is built from 16 residues. CDR3 sequence: CASSFWGSGVSTEAFF. The CDR3 nucleotides are TGTGCCAGCAGCTTTTGGGGAAGTGGTGTCTCTACTGAAGCTTTCTTT.

The gene calls are TRBV5-6 and TRBJ2-2; 7 bases are shared with TRBD2. This CDR3 contains 12 residues. Germline V lookup: CDR1 SGHDT, CDR2 YYEEEE. V shed 0 bases, J shed 16 bases, and the junction held 6 bases outside the gene matches. In nucleotides, the CDR3 is TGTGCCAGCAGCTTGGGCGGGGGATCGCCGTTTTTT. This encodes CASSLGGGSPFF.

The V and J genes are TRBV6-5 and TRBJ2-5, with 7 nucleotides matching TRBD1. The J segment lost 2 bases and the V segment lost 1 base, leaving 4 bases of the junction unmatched. The CDR3 sequence is 15 residues long. The germline gives CDR1 MNHEY, CDR2 SVGAGI. The chain's CDR3 is CASSYYRGGQETQYF. CDR3 DNA sequence: TGTGCCAGCAGTTACTACAGGGGTGGGCAAGAGACCCAGTACTTC.

This chain links TRBV4-1 with TRBJ2-5; D possibly uses TRBD1 or TRBD2 (5 bases each). The CDR3 is made up of 18 amino acids. Germline V lookup: CDR1 MGHRA, CDR2 YSYEKL. Trimming left V 0 bases short and J 1 base short, with 18 bases between. CDR3 in amino acids: CASSQEEAGISVQETQYF. In nucleotides, the CDR3 is TGCGCCAGCAGCCAAGAGGAGGCAGGGATTAGCGTCCAAGAGACCCAGTACTTC.

The chain uses TRBV5-1 and TRBJ1-2, with 7 bases that match TRBD1. Germline trimming cut 3 bases from V and 6 bases from J; bases unmatched to any gene: 17. Germline CDR1 reads SGHRS; CDR2 reads YFSETQ. The CDR3 consists of 17 residues. Here the CDR3 DNA reads TGCGCCAGCAGCTATCAGACAGGGATGGCCCCCGGCAATGGCTACACCTTC. Its protein is CASSYQTGMAPGNGYTF.

This chain uses TRBV25-1 with TRBJ2-7, with D perhaps TRBD1 (5 bases). The CDR3 loop spans 11 amino acids. Germline CDR1 MGHDK, CDR2 SYGVNS. Trimming removed 8 bases from V and 2 bases from J, with 7 bases in between. CDR3 residues: CASSRAYEQYF. CDR3 nucleotide sequence: TGTGCCAGCTCCAGGGCCTACGAGCAGTACTTC.

This clone was picked up one time. The chain employs TRBV5-1 and TRBJ2-7; 8 bases agree with TRBD1. Germline V lookup: CDR1 SGHRS, CDR2 YFSETQ. Trimming at V came to 5 bases and at J to 6 bases, leaving 10 bases not matched to a gene. The CDR3 consists of 14 residues. The CDR3 sequence: CASSRGTGEGEQYF. In DNA form, the CDR3 reads TGCGCCAGCAGTCGTGGGACAGGTGAAGGCGAGCAGTACTTC.

The chain uses TRBV21-1 and TRBJ2-2. TRBV21-1 is deemed a pseudogene. The CDR3 runs 16 residues. The CDR3 region has the DNA TGTGCCAGCAGCAAAGGTCCGGGGGCTGGTACCGGGGAGCTGTTTTTT. Amino acid sequence: CASSKGPGAGTGELFF.

The chain combines TRBV9 with TRBJ2-5, with no clear D. Per germline, CDR1 SGDLS and CDR2 YYNGEE. The CDR3 has 13 amino acids. The germline V and J ends were trimmed by 3 bases and 5 bases, with 11 bases remaining between them. The chain's CDR3 is CASSGPDGETQYF. For the CDR3, the DNA is TGTGCCAGCAGCGGGCCCGATGGTGAGACCCAGTACTTC.

This chain links TRBV6-5 with TRBJ1-2; TRBD1 is a possible D gene (6 bases). Germline V gene sequence: CDR1 MNHEY, CDR2 SVGAGI. The CDR3 covers 13 residues. Trimming removed 6 bases from V and 6 bases from J, with 14 bases in between. CDR3 DNA: TGTGCCAGCAGCCGGGGGGGGCAGGATGGCTACACCTTC. Its protein product is CASSRGGQDGYTF.